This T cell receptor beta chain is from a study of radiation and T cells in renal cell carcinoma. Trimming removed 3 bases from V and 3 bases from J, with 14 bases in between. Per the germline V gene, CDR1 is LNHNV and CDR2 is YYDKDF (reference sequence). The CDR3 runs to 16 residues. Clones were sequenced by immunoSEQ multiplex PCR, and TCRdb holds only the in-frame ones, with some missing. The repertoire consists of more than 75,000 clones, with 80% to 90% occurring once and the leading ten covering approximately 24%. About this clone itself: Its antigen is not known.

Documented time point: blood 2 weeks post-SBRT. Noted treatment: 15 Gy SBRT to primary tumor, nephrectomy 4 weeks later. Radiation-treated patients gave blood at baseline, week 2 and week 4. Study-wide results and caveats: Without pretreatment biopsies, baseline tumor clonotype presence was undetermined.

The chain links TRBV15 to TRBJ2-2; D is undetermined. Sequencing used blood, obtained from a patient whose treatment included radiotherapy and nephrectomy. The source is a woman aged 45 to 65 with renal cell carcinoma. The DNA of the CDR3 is TGTGCCACCAGCAGGCACCGGGCCGAGGACACCGGGGAGCTGTTTTTT. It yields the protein CATSRHRAEDTGELFF.